This T cell receptor beta chain was sequenced during a study of blood T cell repertoires in COVID-19. Across the whole study: Samples taken during acute and convalescent COVID-19 were collected in the United States, Italy and Spain. T cells, B-cell-depleted T cells, or PBMCs supplied cDNA or gDNA.

How the authors handled the data: How many nucleated cells were present was estimated from reference gene primer amplification. Sequencing was performed with immunoSEQ multiplex PCR; in TCRdb, only in-frame clones are kept and a portion is missing. Clone size and the V and J calls come from that table; the DNA yielded D and trimming. The repertoire holds more than 200,000 clones, with 80% to 85% as singletons. Germline V gene sequence: CDR1 SGHAT, CDR2 FQNNGV. The length of the CDR3 is 16 residues. Trimming took 5 bases from V and 3 from J; bases not matched to a gene: 12. The receptor comes from a man aged 40-50 years with acute or convalescent COVID-19. The gene calls are TRBV11-2 and TRBJ2-7, with TRBD2 matching 8 bases. The sequenced sample consisted of peripheral blood. This CDR3 is CASSQLISAGVYEQYF. The DNA of the CDR3 is TGTGCCAGCAGCCAACTTATCTCAGCGGGGGTCTACGAGCAGTACTTC.